One and the same sample provided the 4 T cell receptor beta chains below, sequenced in a study of CD8 T cells in Susac syndrome. A quantity of about 0.45 to 1 ug RNA underwent reverse transcription using random hexamers. In TCRdb, the immunoSEQ multiplex PCR reads were re-called with MiXCR into one record per CDR3 protein. The sample has approximately 110,000 distinct CDR3 sequences, around 94% seen once. The sample consisted of CD4+ T cells from PBMCs. These receptors were taken from a human donor in good health.

The chain is built from TRBV19 and TRBJ2-1; 10 bases line up with TRBD2. The J segment lost 4 bases and the V segment lost 7 bases, leaving 4 bases of the junction unmatched. The CDR3 loop spans 14 amino acids. Germline-derived CDR1 and CDR2 are LNHDA and SQIVND (reference sequence). CDR3 bases: TGTGCCAGTAACCCTAGCGGGAGTTACAATGAGCAGTTCTTC. This codes for CASNPSGSYNEQFF.

This chain links TRBV15 with TRBJ2-6, with TRBD1 matching over 10 bases. This CDR3 contains 20 residues. The germline V gene has CDR1 LNHNV and CDR2 YYDKDF (reference sequence). The J segment lost 1 base and the V segment lost 2 bases, leaving 11 bases of the junction unmatched. The CDR3 DNA reads as TGTGCCACCAGCAGATCCCGGTTAGGGGACAGGGGATCTGGGGCCAACGTCCTGACTTTC. As protein: CATSRSRLGDRGSGANVLTF.

The CDR3 protein is CASAGTTQETQYF. Written as DNA, the CDR3 is TGCGCCAGCGCCGGGACTACTCAAGAGACCCAGTACTTC. This chain uses TRBV5-1 with TRBJ2-5; the match to TRBD2 covers 7 bases. This CDR3 region has 13 residues. Germline V gives CDR1 SGHRS, CDR2 YFSETQ. The J segment lost 2 bases and the V segment lost 7 bases, leaving 5 bases of the junction unmatched.

The chain links TRBV9 to TRBJ1-1; unclear D gene. Germline assignment: CDR1 SGDLS and CDR2 YYNGEE. V dropped 4 bases and J dropped 0 bases, with 16 bases sitting between them. This CDR3 has 16 amino acids. The CDR3 DNA sequence: TGTGCCAGCAGCCCTAGGGTCCCGGGGATGAACACTGAAGCTTTCTTT. Protein product: CASSPRVPGMNTEAFF.